This TCR beta chain was documented in a study of T cell repertoires in cytomegalovirus infection (dated by TCRdb to 2018 to 2020). At the level of the whole study: The peptide stimulations were aimed at well-studied HLA-B-restricted epitopes as well as recently identified HLA-C-restricted CMV epitopes, whose presentation resists viral immunomodulation. The HLA type of each donor mattered for the analysis, because public TCR beta signatures pointed to carriage of CMV infection along with the matching HLA type. Broader findings and caveats from the paper: In both this cohort and an independent roughly 400-donor cohort, the cumulative frequency of public TCR beta family members distinguished carriers of CMV infection plus the relevant HLA type. In the ex vivo response, HLA-C-restricted CMV-specific TCR beta clonotypes were dominant, and in two of eight donors the single most frequent clonotype came from this HLA-C-restricted group.

The V end loses 4 bases and the J end loses 2 bases, and a stretch of 18 bases separates them. The germline V gene supplies CDR1 MDHEN and CDR2 SYDVKM. The CDR3 measures 17 amino acids from cysteine to phenylalanine. Only the CDR3 DNA stays, 51 bases, in frame from base 1. This clonotype was counted at least ten times. Its specific antigen is unknown. No qualities accompany the bases; no much larger clone lies one base away. For sequencing, an Illumina HiSeq 1500 was employed. TCRdb passed the public sequencing reads through fastp at Q25 and MiXCR, retaining productive beta sequences. Here each entry gathers all rows of one CDR3 protein and keeps the most common genes and DNA. This sample has about 920,000 distinct CDR3 sequences in its table, and 30% to 40% of those were observed once. Jointly, the top ten make up more than 13% of the sample. Read against the paper, the sample's treatment or condition label means: in vitro stimulation with specific CMV peptide epitopes to enrich CMV-specific T cells.

The sequences come from cultured CD8+ T cells from PBMCs, collected from culture after CMV antigen stimulation. The V and J genes are TRBV28 and TRBJ2-1; TRBD2 is perhaps the D gene, given 5 matching bases. The source is a human donor in good health (CMV status not recorded). Some clones in this sample may be carry-over from other donors' samples. The CDR3 is CASSYHHEERTYNEQFF. The nucleotide sequence reads TGTGCCAGCAGTTATCACCACGAGGAGCGGACCTACAATGAGCAGTTCTTC.